This T cell receptor (beta chain) was retrieved from a study of blood T cells in healthy people across ages. Using a J-beta primer mix together with a sample-barcoded 5' primer, a second PCR was run for about 6 to 11 cycles. Each cDNA molecule received a tag from a template-switch adaptor that had 12 random nucleotides. TCRdb passed the 5' RACE reads through MiXCR, listing each CDR3 protein once. The repertoire holds 1.5 million to 2 million distinct CDR3 sequences, with about 30% as singletons. RNA extraction gave at least 5 micrograms of total RNA per sample. Regarding the study as a whole: Significant beta diversity loss was already apparent by age approximately 38, declining roughly linearly.

V was clipped by 2 bases and J by 8 bases, with 11 bases between them. CDR1 is SGHRS and CDR2 is YFSETQ in the germline V gene. The CDR3 runs to 13 residues. Ten or more counts support this clonotype. The target antigen is unknown. Sequences were obtained from blood. V and J are TRBV5-1 and TRBJ1-5; D gene uncertain. The TCR comes from a woman under 40 in good health. The CDR3 DNA follows: TGCGCCAGCAGCTTCCTCTCTGGGGAGCCCCAGCATTTT. Its protein is CASSFLSGEPQHF.